This TCR beta chain emerged from a study of Ad26.COV2.S vaccination and SARS-CoV-2 variants. Profiled with immunoSEQ multiplex PCR; TCRdb holds only in-frame clones, not every one. The table lists around 400,000 clones, about nine tenths of them singletons, with 9.5% to 15% in the top ten. Described treatment: about 20 received Ad26.COV2.S at low or high dose, single or two shots; five or six received placebo; per-sample allocation not given. The samples were gathered on day 63 after the first injection of vaccine or placebo. The donor was a Boston adult aged 18-55 years. The CDR3 totals 15 residues. V trimming: 6 bases; J trimming: 9 bases; junction bases outside the gene matches: 10. Germline V gives CDR1 MGHDK, CDR2 SYGVNS.

The rearrangement joins TRBV25-1 to TRBJ2-1; TRBD2 agrees at 11 bases. This TCR was recovered from a person aged 18-65 years who received the Ad26.COV2.S COVID-19 vaccine or a placebo. The source material was peripheral blood, sampled in a trial of Ad26.COV2.S vaccine versus placebo. CDR3 DNA: TGTGCCAGCAGCTTTAGCGGGAGGGCCCTCGGTGAGCAGTTCTTC. This gives the protein CASSFSGRALGEQFF.